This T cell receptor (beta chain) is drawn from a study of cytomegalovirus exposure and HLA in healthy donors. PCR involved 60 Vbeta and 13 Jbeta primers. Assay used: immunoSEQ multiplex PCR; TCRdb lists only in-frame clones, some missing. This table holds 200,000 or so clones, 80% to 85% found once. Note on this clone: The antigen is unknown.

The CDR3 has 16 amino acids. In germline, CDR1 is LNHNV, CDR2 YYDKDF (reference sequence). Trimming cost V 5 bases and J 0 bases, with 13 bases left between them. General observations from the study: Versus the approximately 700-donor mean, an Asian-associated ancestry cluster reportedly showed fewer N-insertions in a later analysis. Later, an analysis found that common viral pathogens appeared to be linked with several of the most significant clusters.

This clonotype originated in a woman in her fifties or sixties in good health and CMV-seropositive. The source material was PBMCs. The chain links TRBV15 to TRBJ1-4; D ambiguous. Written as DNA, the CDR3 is TGTGCCACCAGCGTGGGAGGGATTTCAACTAATGAAAAACTGTTTTTT. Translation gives CATSVGGISTNEKLFF. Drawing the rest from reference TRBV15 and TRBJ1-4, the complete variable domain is DAMVIQNPRYQVTQFGKPVTLSCSQTLNHNVMYWYQQKSSQAPKLLFHYYDKDFNNEADTPDNFQSRRPNTSFCFLDIRSPGLGDTAMYLCATSVGGISTNEKLFFGSGTQLSVL.